This TCR beta chain was recorded in a study of shared clonotypes between healthy human individuals. Overall study context: Plates per donor: three CD4 naive, three CD4 memory, two CD8 naive, one CD8 memory.

TCRdb's table, derived via immunoSEQ multiplex PCR, lists solely in-frame clones and lacks some. Of a few million clones listed, approximately 93% are singletons. V gave up 0 bases and J gave up 7 bases; unmatched junction bases: 3. This CDR3 is 15 amino acids long. From germline, CDR1 is SGHRS and CDR2 YFSETQ. The rearrangement uses TRBV5-1 and TRBJ2-1, with 11 bases lining up with TRBD1. The sample consisted of naive CD4+ T cells from PBMCs. Specified subset: CD45RA+ positively selected. The receptor was isolated from a man aged 18-30 years in good health. Some clones in this sample may be carry-over from other donors' samples. The CDR3 sequence: CASSLEGDRGNEQFF. CDR3 DNA sequence: TGCGCCAGCAGCTTGGAAGGGGACAGGGGGAATGAGCAGTTCTTC. The variable domain in full, completed from reference TRBV5-1 and TRBJ2-1, reads KAGVTQTPRYLIKTRGQQVTLSCSPISGHRSVSWYQQTPGQGLQFLFEYFSETQRNKGNFPGRFSGRQFSNSRSEMNVSTLELGDSALYLCASSLEGDRGNEQFFGPGTRLTVL.